These 9 T cell receptor beta chains share one sample of origin, sequenced in a study of molecular identifiers for immune sequencing clone quantification. One entry per CDR3 protein, called by TCRdb with MiXCR from the PCR reads. Of about 640,000 distinct CDR3 sequences in the sample, 15% to 20% were seen once. The sample was naive CD8+ T cells from blood, with Jurkat cell RNA spiked in. The subset is: FACS-sorted CD8+CD4-CCR7+CD45RA+ naive T cells. The receptors were sampled from a human donor in good health. Some libraries in this study had Jurkat cell RNA spiked in.

Many counts were recorded for this clonotype. This chain joins TRBV6-2 or TRBV6-3 and TRBJ2-7; TRBD2 is a possible D gene (6 bases). CDR1 is MNHEY and CDR2 is SVGEGT in the germline V gene. The V end was cut by 4 bases, the J end by 1 base, with 17 bases between. The CDR3 extends over 16 amino acids. As DNA, the CDR3 is TGTGCCAGCAGTTGGGACTCCCAAGGGTCGTCCTACGAGCAGTACTTC. Protein product: CASSWDSQGSSYEQYF.

This clonotype was counted ten times or more. The chain couples TRBV29-1 to TRBJ2-5; TRBD1 aligns across 8 bases. The J segment lost 5 bases and the V segment lost 6 bases, leaving 5 bases of the junction unmatched. Per the germline V gene, CDR1 is SQVTM and CDR2 is ANQGSEA. CDR3 length: 12 residues. Written as DNA, the CDR3 is TGCAGCGTACAGGGGGACGAGGAGACCCAGTACTTC. Protein: CSVQGDEETQYF.

This clonotype was detected only once. V usage is TRBV12-3 or TRBV12-4 and J usage is TRBJ2-5; the match to TRBD2 covers 11 bases. CDR3 length: 17 amino acids. V trimming: 6 bases; J trimming: 7 bases; junction bases outside the gene matches: 16. The CDR3 DNA reads TGTGCCAGCAGATTTGGGCTAGCGGGGGGCCGATCAGGGACCCAGTACTTC. The encoded protein is CASRFGLAGGRSGTQYF.

The rearrangement joins TRBV27 to TRBJ2-2, with TRBD1 matching 9 bases. Germline V gene data show CDR1 as MNHEY and CDR2 as SMNVEV (reference sequence). Trimming removed 0 bases from V and 5 bases from J; junction bases left unmatched: 4. The CDR3 is 16 amino acids. The CDR3 DNA is TGTGCCAGCAGTTTATCAGACAGGGGGGGGACCGGGGAGCTGTTTTTT. This encodes CASSLSDRGGTGELFF.

This clonotype has just a few counts. This could be a read error, since a much larger clone is one nucleotide away. The chain recombines TRBV29-1 with TRBJ2-7; 8 bases agree with TRBD1. The CDR3 is 13 residues long. Germline loops: CDR1 SQVTM, CDR2 ANQGSEA. CDR3 in amino acids: CSATSDRGYERYF. CDR3 DNA: TGCAGCGCTACCTCCGACAGGGGTTACGAGCGGTACTTC.

The sample holds many counts of this clonotype. This chain connects TRBV5-1 to TRBJ1-1; 9 bases are shared with TRBD1. V dropped 4 bases and J dropped 5; count of bases not matched to a gene: 6. The CDR3 is 14 residues long. Looked up from germline, CDR1 is SGHRS and CDR2 is YFSETQ. The CDR3 region is CASSPGQGLTEAFF. As DNA, the CDR3 is TGCGCCAGCAGCCCGGGACAGGGACTGACTGAAGCTTTCTTT.

This clonotype was recorded at least ten times. J is TRBJ2-5 and V is TRBV7-9; unclear D gene. Germline-derived CDR1 and CDR2 are SEHNR and FQNEAQ (reference sequence). V lost 1 base, J lost 5 bases, and 14 bases lay in between. The CDR3 runs to 15 residues. CDR3 nucleotide sequence: TGTGCCAGCAGCTTAGTAGGTCTCTCGGCGGAGACCCAGTACTTC. This codes for CASSLVGLSAETQYF.

Worth noting for this clonotype: Since a much larger clone is just one base distant, this may be a read error. The chain employs TRBV14 and TRBJ1-4, with 8 nucleotides matching TRBD1. The germline gives CDR1 SGHDN, CDR2 FVKESK. The CDR3 extends over 14 amino acids. CDR3 coding DNA: TGTGCCAGCAACCAAGGACAGGGTCGAGAAAAACTGTTTTTT. This codes for CASNQGQGREKLFF.

This clonotype has a handful of counts. This chain links TRBV20-1 with TRBJ1-1; the D is unclear. Germline V gives CDR1 DFQATT, CDR2 SNEGSKA (reference sequence). With 1 base removed from V and 3 bases from J, the gap between germline ends came to 9 bases. This CDR3 spans 13 amino acids. The CDR3, as DNA: TGCAGTGCTAGAGGCGGAGACTACACTGAAGCTTTCTTT. Residues: CSARGGDYTEAFF.